These 7 T cell receptor beta chains were all obtained from the same sample, sequenced in a study of T cell responses to AZD1222 COVID-19 vaccine. Sequenced by immunoSEQ multiplex PCR; TCRdb stores in-frame clones only, minus some. This table has about 120,000 clones, around 93% appearing once. The sample here was peripheral blood, taken 28 days after the second AZD1222 dose. The source is an adult who received the AZD1222 COVID-19 vaccine.

V gene TRBV19 combines with J gene TRBJ2-2, with D possibly being TRBD1 or TRBD2 (5 bases each). Per germline, CDR1 LNHDA and CDR2 SQIVND (reference sequence). The ends were cut back, 2 bases at V and 4 bases at J, with 11 bases in the middle. This CDR3 has 15 amino acids. CDR3 in amino acids: CASSILRDGTGELFF. In DNA form, the CDR3 reads TGTGCCAGTAGTATATTGAGGGACGGCACCGGGGAGCTGTTTTTT. The variable domain in full, with the rest retrieved from reference TRBV19 and TRBJ2-2, is DGGITQSPKYLFRKEGQNVTLSCEQNLNHDAMYWYRQDPGQGLRLIYYSQIVNDFQKGDIAEGYSVSREKKESFPLTVTSAQKNPTAFYLCASSILRDGTGELFFGEGSRLTVL.

This chain connects TRBV3-1 (or the pseudogene TRBV3-2) to TRBJ1-5, with TRBD1 matching 7 bases. CDR1 and CDR2 (germline): LGHDT, YNNKEL (reference sequence). The CDR3 covers 15 residues. V shed 1 base and J 4 bases; nucleotides not matched to a gene: 4. DNA for the CDR3: TGTGCCAGCAGCCAAGGTCAGGGGGGAAATCAGCCCCAGCATTTT. Its translation: CASSQGQGGNQPQHF.

The V call is TRBV27, the J call TRBJ2-7; 10 bases line up with TRBD2. V shed 3 bases and J 2 bases; nucleotides not matched to a gene: 7. CDR3 length equals 16 residues. Germline V CDR1 and CDR2: MNHEY, SMNVEV (reference sequence). The DNA of the CDR3 is TGTGCCAGCAGTTTTTTAGCGGGAGGTCCTGCCTACGAGCAGTACTTC. Translation: CASSFLAGGPAYEQYF.

The table lists this clone with a few counts. The chain couples TRBV6-4 to TRBJ2-1, with D perhaps TRBD1 (5 bases). In germline, CDR1 is MRHNA, CDR2 SNTAGT. The CDR3 loop spans 14 amino acids. The germline V and J ends were trimmed by 6 bases and 6 bases, with 15 bases remaining between them. The CDR3 protein is CASRITTVSNEQFF. The CDR3 region has the DNA TGTGCCAGCAGAATAACGACAGTTAGCAATGAGCAGTTCTTC.

The V and J genes are TRBV19 and TRBJ1-5; TRBD1 matches 12 bases. Germline CDR1 reads LNHDA; CDR2 reads SQIVND (reference sequence). J lost 6 bases, V lost 5 bases, and 5 bases had no gene match. The CDR3 covers 15 residues. CDR3 residues: CASSVGQGARQPQHF. CDR3 nucleotides: TGTGCCAGTAGTGTGGGACAGGGGGCGCGTCAGCCCCAGCATTTT.

The chain's CDR3 is CASSAGGDEQYF. As DNA, the CDR3 is TGTGCTAGTTCAGCGGGGGGGGACGAGCAGTACTTC. The rearrangement uses TRBV12-5 and TRBJ2-7, with 10 nucleotides matching TRBD2. The CDR3 contains 12 residues. Trimming at V came to 8 bases and at J to 5 bases, leaving 3 bases not matched to a gene. Germline V lookup: CDR1 LGHNT, CDR2 FRNRAP.

The chain combines TRBV27 with TRBJ1-1; D remains ambiguous. With 3 bases removed from V and 4 bases from J, the gap between germline ends came to 6 bases. Germline CDR1 and CDR2: MNHEY and SMNVEV (reference sequence). This CDR3 has 12 residues. As DNA, the CDR3 is TGTGCCAGCAGTTTCCTTGGCACTGAAGCTTTCTTT. Translated, it gives CASSFLGTEAFF.